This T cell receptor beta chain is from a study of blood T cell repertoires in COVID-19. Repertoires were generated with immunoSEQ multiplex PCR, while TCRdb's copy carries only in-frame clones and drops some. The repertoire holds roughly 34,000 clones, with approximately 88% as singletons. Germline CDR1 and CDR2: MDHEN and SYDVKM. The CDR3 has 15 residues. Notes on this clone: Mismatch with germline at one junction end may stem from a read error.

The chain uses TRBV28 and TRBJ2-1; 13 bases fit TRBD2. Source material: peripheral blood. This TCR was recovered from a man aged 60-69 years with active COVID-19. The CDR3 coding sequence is TGTGCCACCGCTGGACTAGCGGGAGCCTACGATGAGCAGTTCTTC. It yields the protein CATAGLAGAYDEQFF.